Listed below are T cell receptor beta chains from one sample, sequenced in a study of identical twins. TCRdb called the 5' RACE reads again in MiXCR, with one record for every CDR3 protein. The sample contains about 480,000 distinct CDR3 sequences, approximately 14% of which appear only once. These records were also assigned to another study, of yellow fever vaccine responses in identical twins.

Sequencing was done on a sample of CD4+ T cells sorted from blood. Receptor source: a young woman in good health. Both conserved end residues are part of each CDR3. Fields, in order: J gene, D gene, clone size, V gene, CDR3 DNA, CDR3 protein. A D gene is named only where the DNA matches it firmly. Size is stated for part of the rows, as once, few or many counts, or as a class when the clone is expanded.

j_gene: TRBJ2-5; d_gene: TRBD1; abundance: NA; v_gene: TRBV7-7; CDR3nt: TGTGCCTTCAGTTTACTCGGACAGGGGGCTGTTTGGGGAGAGACCCAGTACTTC; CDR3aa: CAFSLLGQGAVWGETQYF
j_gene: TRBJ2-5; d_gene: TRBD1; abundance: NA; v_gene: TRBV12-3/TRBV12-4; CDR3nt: TGTGCCAGCCTTCTGGGGACAGGGCGAGAGACCCAGTACTTC; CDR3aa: CASLLGTGRETQYF
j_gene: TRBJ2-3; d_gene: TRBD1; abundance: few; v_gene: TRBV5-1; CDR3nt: TGCGCCAGCACCCCAGTCGACAGGGGCACAGATACGCAGTATTTT; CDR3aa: CASTPVDRGTDTQYF
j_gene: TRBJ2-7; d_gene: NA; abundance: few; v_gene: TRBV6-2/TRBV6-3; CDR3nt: TGTGCCAGCAGTTACGAGGGACTTCCAACCTACGAGCAGTACTTC; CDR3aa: CASSYEGLPTYEQYF
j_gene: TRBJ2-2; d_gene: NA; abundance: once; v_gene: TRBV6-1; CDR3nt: TGTGCCAGCAAGGTTACCGGGGAGCTGTTTTTT; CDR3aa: CASKVTGELFF
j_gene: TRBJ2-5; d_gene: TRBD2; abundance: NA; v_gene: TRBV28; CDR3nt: TGTGCCAGCAGTTTGAGAAACCGGGGACTAGCGGGAGAGACCCAGTACTTC; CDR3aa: CASSLRNRGLAGETQYF
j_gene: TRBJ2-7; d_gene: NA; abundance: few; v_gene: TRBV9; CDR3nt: TGTGCCAGCAGCCCCCGCGGGGGCCCCTACGAGCAGTACTTC; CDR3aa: CASSPRGGPYEQYF
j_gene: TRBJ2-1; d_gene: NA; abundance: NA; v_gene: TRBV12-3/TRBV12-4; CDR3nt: TGTGCCAGCAGTTTTCTCCGGGGTGAGCAGTTCTTC; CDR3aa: CASSFLRGEQFF
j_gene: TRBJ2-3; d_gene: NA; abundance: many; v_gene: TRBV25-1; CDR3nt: TGTGCCAGCAGTGAATATGGGGGCACAGATACGCAGTATTTT; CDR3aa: CASSEYGGTDTQYF
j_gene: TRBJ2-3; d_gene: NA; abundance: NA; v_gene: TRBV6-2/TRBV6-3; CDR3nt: TGTGCCTCGACTGAGGGACGCCCCACAGATACGCAGTATTTT; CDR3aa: CASTEGRPTDTQYF
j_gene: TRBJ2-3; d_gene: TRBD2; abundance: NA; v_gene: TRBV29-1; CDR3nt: TGCAGCGTCAGGGGACTAGCGGGAGGTGACGCAGATACGCAGTATTTT; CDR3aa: CSVRGLAGGDADTQYF
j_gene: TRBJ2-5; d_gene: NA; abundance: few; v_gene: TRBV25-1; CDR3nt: TGTGCCAGCGGACCTCAAGAGACCCAGTACTTC; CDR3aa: CASGPQETQYF
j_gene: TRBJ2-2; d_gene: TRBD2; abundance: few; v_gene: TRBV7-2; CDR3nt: TGTGCCAGCAGCTTAGAGCCTAGCGGGAGATCCGGGGAGCTGTTTTTT; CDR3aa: CASSLEPSGRSGELFF
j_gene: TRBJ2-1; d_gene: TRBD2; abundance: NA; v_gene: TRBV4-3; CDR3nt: TGCGCCAGCAGCCAAACTGGACTAGCGGGAGACTCCTACAATGAGCAGTTCTTC; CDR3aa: CASSQTGLAGDSYNEQFF
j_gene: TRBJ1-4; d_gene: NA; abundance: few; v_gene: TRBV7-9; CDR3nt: TGTGCCAGCAGTCCCCCGGCCCTTAATGAAAAACTGTTTTTT; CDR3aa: CASSPPALNEKLFF
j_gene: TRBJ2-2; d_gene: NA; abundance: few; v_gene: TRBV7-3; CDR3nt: TGTGCCAGCAGCCCAACCCGCGACACCGGGGAGCTGTTTTTT; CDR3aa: CASSPTRDTGELFF